Included here is one T cell receptor (beta chain) sequence, with context. The antigen remains unidentified. CD45RO-negative cells were positively selected for CCR7, leaving out terminally differentiated effector memory CD45RA+ cells. Germline lookup yields CDR1 LGHNA and CDR2 YSLEER. J lost 1 base, V lost 5 bases, and 5 bases had no gene match. The CDR3 runs to 16 residues. This sample is drawn from a study of shared clonotypes between healthy human individuals. Study-wide results and caveats: The researchers took only blood, and tissue repertoires probably look different. Estimated richness values were generally larger in naive subsets than in memory subsets. Owing to a small donor count, the genetic and exposure-history diversity represented was limited.

Authors' processing steps: Junction-only immunoSEQ sequences carried no quality scores, so filtering differed. The data were produced by immunoSEQ multiplex PCR, yet TCRdb's version contains in-frame clones alone and is incomplete. V and J calls and clone size are those listed in that table; D and trimming were worked out from the DNA. This table has roughly 2,000,000 clones, about 94% appearing once. The receptor was derived from a man younger than 35 in good health. Sequenced: naive CD8+ T cells sorted from blood. The gene calls are TRBV4-3 and TRBJ2-1, with 10 bases that match TRBD2. CDR3 in DNA: TGCGCCAGCAGCTTAGCGGGAGGAGGGTCCTACAATGAGCAGTTCTTC. This gives the protein CASSLAGGGSYNEQFF.